The following is a TCR beta chain sequence with its context. No antigen is known for it. The germline V gene encodes CDR1 SNHLY and CDR2 FYNNEI. The V segment lost 4 bases and the J segment 5 bases; nucleotides outside the gene matches: 7. The CDR3 totals 15 residues. The data stem from a study of PD-1 blockade in classical Hodgkin lymphoma. Study-level information: Patients were treated with nivolumab at 3 mg/kg, and this was given intravenously every 2 weeks. Notes on the study in general: Diversity similar to that of newly diagnosed patients was seen at baseline in complete responders. Compared with baseline, CD4+ but not CD8+ TCR diversity had risen significantly by C4D1.

Method: immunoSEQ multiplex PCR; TCRdb's copy keeps in-frame clones and lacks some. Of about 24,000 clones in the sample, roughly 84% were seen once. No patient escaped relapse after autologous stem cell transplantation, and brentuximab vedotin exposure varied. Magnetic depletion of unwanted cells isolated CD4+ T cells from thawed PBMCs. Sequencing used CD4+ T cells from blood, obtained at baseline. The source is a human donor with classical Hodgkin lymphoma. The V and J genes are TRBV2 and TRBJ2-2, with 7 bases fitting TRBD1. This CDR3 is CASSVTGYMTGELFF. In nucleotides, the CDR3 is TGTGCCAGCAGTGTGACAGGGTATATGACCGGGGAGCTGTTTTTT.